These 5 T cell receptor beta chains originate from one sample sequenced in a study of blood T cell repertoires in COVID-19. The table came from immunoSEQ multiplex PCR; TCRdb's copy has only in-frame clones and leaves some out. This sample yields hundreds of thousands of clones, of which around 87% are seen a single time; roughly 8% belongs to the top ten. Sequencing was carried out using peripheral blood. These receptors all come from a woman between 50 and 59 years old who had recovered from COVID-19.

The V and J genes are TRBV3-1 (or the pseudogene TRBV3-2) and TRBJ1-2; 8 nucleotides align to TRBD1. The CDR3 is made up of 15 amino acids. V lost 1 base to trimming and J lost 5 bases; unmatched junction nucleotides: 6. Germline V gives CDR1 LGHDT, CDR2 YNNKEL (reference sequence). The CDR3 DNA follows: TGTGCCAGCAGCCAAGGGGCAGGGGGCAGGTATGGCTACACCTTC. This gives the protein CASSQGAGGRYGYTF.

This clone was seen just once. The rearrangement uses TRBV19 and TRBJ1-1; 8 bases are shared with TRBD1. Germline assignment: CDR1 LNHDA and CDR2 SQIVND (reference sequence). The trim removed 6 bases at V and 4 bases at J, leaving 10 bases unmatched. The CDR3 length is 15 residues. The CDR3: CASRQGALVGTEAFF. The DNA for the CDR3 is TGTGCCAGTAGGCAGGGGGCGCTGGTCGGCACTGAAGCTTTCTTT.

The chain's CDR3 is CASSQDAGGHIQYF. The CDR3 DNA reads TGTGCCAGCAGCCAAGATGCAGGGGGCCACATTCAGTACTTC. The V gene is TRBV14, the J gene TRBJ2-4, with TRBD1 matching over 8 bases. Germline V gene sequence: CDR1 SGHDN, CDR2 FVKESK. The CDR3 is 14 amino acids. J was trimmed by 8 bases and V by 0 bases; bases with no gene match: 3.

CDR3 protein: CASSGRGGRGYNEQFF. The CDR3 nucleotides are TGTGCCAGCAGCGGGCGGGGGGGCCGTGGCTACAATGAGCAGTTCTTC. V and J are TRBV7-8 and TRBJ2-1; 9 positions agree with TRBD2. The CDR3 contains 16 residues. Trimming cost V 5 bases and J 3 bases; bases outside gene matches: 8. Germline loops: CDR1 SGHVS, CDR2 FQNEAQ.

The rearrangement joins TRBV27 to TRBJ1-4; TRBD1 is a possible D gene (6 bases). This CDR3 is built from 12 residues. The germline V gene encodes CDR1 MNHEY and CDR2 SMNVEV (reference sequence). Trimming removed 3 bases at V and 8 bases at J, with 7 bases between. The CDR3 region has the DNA TGTGCCAGCAGTTTTACAGGGGAAAAACTGTTTTTT. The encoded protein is CASSFTGEKLFF.